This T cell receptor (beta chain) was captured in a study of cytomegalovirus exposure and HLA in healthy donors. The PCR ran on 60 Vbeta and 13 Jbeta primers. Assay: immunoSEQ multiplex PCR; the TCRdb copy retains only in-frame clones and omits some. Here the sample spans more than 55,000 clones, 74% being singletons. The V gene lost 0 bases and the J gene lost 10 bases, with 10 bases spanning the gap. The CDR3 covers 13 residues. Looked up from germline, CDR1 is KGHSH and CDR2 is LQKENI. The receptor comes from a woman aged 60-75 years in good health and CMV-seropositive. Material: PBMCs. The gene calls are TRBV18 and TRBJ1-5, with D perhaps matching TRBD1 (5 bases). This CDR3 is CASSPPGEGPQHF. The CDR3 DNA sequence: TGTGCCAGCTCACCACCAGGGGAAGGTCCCCAGCATTTT.